This T cell receptor (beta chain) stems from a study of cytomegalovirus exposure and HLA in healthy donors. Study-level results: For most TCR beta V segments, an earlier analysis put the productive rate at about 90% or about 30% of the time.

In germline, CDR1 is SGHDN, CDR2 FVKESK. With 4 bases clipped from V and 1 base from J, the junction kept 6 bases outside the gene matches. CDR3 length: 15 amino acids. The PCR employed 60 Vbeta primers together with 13 Jbeta primers. The assay was immunoSEQ multiplex PCR, and TCRdb's table has in-frame clones only and misses some. The sample holds 38,000 or so clones. Concerning this clone itself: What it binds is not known.

The TCR was taken from a man aged 25 to 45 in good health and CMV-seronegative. Sequenced input: PBMCs. This sequence joins TRBV14 and TRBJ2-7, with 8 bases aligning to TRBD2. CDR3 nucleotide sequence: TGTGCCAGCAGCCGAACGGGGGGGAAATCCTACGAGCAGTACTTC. Residues: CASSRTGGKSYEQYF.